The 3 T cell receptor beta chains below all came from one sample that was sequenced in a study of shared clonotypes between healthy human individuals. Using immunoSEQ multiplex PCR, the repertoire was profiled, and TCRdb retains in-frame clones only, with some absent. This table has about 2.3 million clones, just over 90% appearing once. Sequencing was done on a sample of naive CD4+ T cells from PBMCs. Subset: CD45RA+ positively selected. The source is a man younger than 35 in good health. Some clones in this sample may be carry-over from other donors' samples.

Regarding this clone: The same CDR3 also results from other DNA sequences found in this sample. V is TRBV6-1 and J is TRBJ1-5; D perhaps matches TRBD1 (6 bases). Germline V lookup: CDR1 MNHNS, CDR2 SASEGT. The CDR3 consists of 14 residues. Trimming took off 2 bases at V and 5 bases at J, with 10 bases between the two ends. Here the CDR3 DNA reads TGTGCCAGCAGTGAACAGGGGAGGGATCAGCCCCAGCATTTT. Amino acid sequence: CASSEQGRDQPQHF.

The rearrangement uses TRBV7-3 and TRBJ2-5; D not resolved. The CDR3 runs 16 residues. V was trimmed by 0 bases and J by 1 base, leaving 12 bases between them. From germline, CDR1 is SGHTA and CDR2 FQGTGA. The CDR3 bases are TGTGCCAGCAGCTTAACGCCGGGCCCCCCCCAAGAGACCCAGTACTTC. Encoded protein: CASSLTPGPPQETQYF.

J is TRBJ2-7 and V is TRBV11-2; D not resolved. The CDR3 covers 14 residues. Looked up from germline, CDR1 is SGHAT and CDR2 is FQNNGV. Trimming removed 0 bases from V and 6 bases from J, with 12 bases in between. The CDR3 reads CASSLDHRSSEQYF. In DNA, the CDR3 is TGTGCCAGCAGCTTAGATCACAGATCTAGCGAGCAGTACTTC.